This TCR beta chain was obtained from a study of T cell changes during pregnancy in multiple sclerosis. TCRdb's copy holds only in-frame clones and misses some; the assay was immunoSEQ multiplex PCR. This table holds under 80,000 clones, 88% found once. Trimming took 4 bases from V and 3 from J, leaving 10 bases between them. CDR3 size: 14 residues. Germline CDR1 SNHLY, CDR2 FYNNEI. This clone has a single count. The rearrangement links TRBV2 to TRBJ1-5, with a tentative D call TRBD1 (6 bases). The TCR sequence derives from a female donor with multiple sclerosis, enrolled in a pregnancy study. The sequencing used peripheral blood, collected in the first trimester of pregnancy. The CDR3 region is CASSGQDNNQPQHF. The CDR3 DNA is TGTGCCAGCAGTGGACAGGACAACAATCAGCCCCAGCATTTT.